This T cell receptor beta chain was recovered during a study of cytomegalovirus exposure and HLA in healthy donors. The CDR3 is 16 amino acids. The germline V gene encodes CDR1 SGHKS and CDR2 YYEKEE (reference sequence). V shed 1 base and J shed 4 bases, with 17 bases lying between them. On this clone: Its antigen is undetermined.

Primers for the PCR totalled 60 Vbeta and 13 Jbeta. This table comes from immunoSEQ multiplex PCR, and its TCRdb copy is limited to in-frame clones, with some not included. The sample includes 65,000 to 95,000 clones, roughly 70% of them seen just once. Whole-study results and caveats: Later analysis associated a missense DCLRE1C variant with TCR beta V- and J-gene trimming. Most sequenced TCRs were rare (though some public TCRs occurred in many donors).

Healthy bone marrow donors made up the cohort. Sample: PBMCs. This receptor was obtained from a man aged 65 to 79 in good health and CMV-seronegative. J is TRBJ2-5 and V is TRBV5-5, with a weak D call TRBD1 (6 bases). The CDR3 is CASSLRSQGIGETQYF. The CDR3 coding sequence is TGTGCCAGCAGCTTGAGATCGCAGGGGATTGGAGAGACCCAGTACTTC. The whole variable domain, filled in from reference TRBV5-5 and TRBJ2-5, reads DAGVTQSPTHLIKTRGQQVTLRCSPISGHKSVSWYQQVLGQGPQFIFQYYEKEERGRGNFPDRFSARQFPNYSSELNVNALLLGDSALYLCASSLRSQGIGETQYFGPGTRLLVL.